This T cell receptor (beta chain) is drawn from a study of shared T cell receptors in the human thymus (dated by TCRdb to the early 2020s). Notes on the research overall: The study examined how self-reactive, shared T-cell receptor alpha chains are generated in the human thymus.

To prepare the library, the immunoSEQ multiplex PCR assay was applied. In TCRdb, the immuneACCESS table is reduced to in-frame sequences with V and J assigned. These tables do not hold every clone; where another copy was compared, an unresolved V gene accounts for under half, and the others remain unexplained. The sample includes a few hundred thousand clones, with around 95% observed a single time. Of the sample, roughly 0.02% is held by the ten largest clones. A note on this clone: This receptor's antigen is unknown. No base-level quality is on record; no much larger clone is a single base apart.

The origin of this receptor is a human donor. The specimen sequenced was thymocytes.

The CDR3 protein is CASSNPGTGLFF. The bases read TGTGCCAGCAGCAACCCCGGAACGGGACTGTTCTTC. The chain is assembled from TRBV9 and TRBJ2-1; the best D guess is TRBD2, with 6 bases matching. V is reduced by 4 bases and J by 15 bases, leaving a spacing of 17 bases between them. The CDR3 starts with the cysteine, ends with the phenylalanine, and has 12 residues. The entry retains the CDR3 DNA only, 36 bases that are in frame from base 1. Looking up the germline V gene yields CDR1 SGDLS and CDR2 YYNGEE.